These T cell receptor beta chains were read from a single sample in a study of OX40 agonist ivuxolimab in advanced cancers. Measured with immunoSEQ multiplex PCR; TCRdb has only the in-frame clones, and not every one. Of about 79,000 clones listed, roughly 91% are singletons. Sequenced material: CD4+ or CD8+ T cells sorted from blood, taken in a trial of the OX40 agonist ivuxolimab. The receptor set was obtained from an adult with an advanced solid tumor such as melanoma, head and neck, liver or kidney cancer. CDR3s include the opening cysteine and the closing phenylalanine or tryptophan. The D gene is left open where the match is weak. Clone size, where shown, is once, few, many, or a class for clones that have expanded.

J	V	size	D	DNA	CDR3
TRBJ2-1	TRBV7-3	once	NA	TGTGCCAGCAGCCCAACAGGGTTCCGGAACAATGAGCAGTTCTTC	CASSPTGFRNNEQFF
TRBJ1-2	TRBV5-1	NA	NA	TGCGCCAGCAGCTTGGGGGGGTTCGGCTATGGCTACACCTTC	CASSLGGFGYGYTF
TRBJ2-1	TRBV12-5	NA	TRBD2	TGTGCTAGTGGTTTGCTTGCGGGGGGGCTCGATGAGCAGTTCTTC	CASGLLAGGLDEQFF
TRBJ2-5	TRBV6-1	NA	TRBD2	TGTGCCAGCAGGGGGGGACTAGCGGGCCAAGAGACCCAGTACTTC	CASRGGLAGQETQYF
TRBJ1-1	TRBV7-2	NA	NA	TGTGCCAGCAGCCTAGACTCCAGGGCTACTGAAGCTTTCTTT	CASSLDSRATEAFF
TRBJ2-5	TRBV18	once	NA	TGTGCCAGCTCACCAGTTAGCGGACAAGAGACCCAGTACTTC	CASSPVSGQETQYF
TRBJ2-3	TRBV6-5	NA	TRBD2	TGTGCCAGCAGATGGACTAGCGGAGCCACAGATACGCAGTATTTT	CASRWTSGATDTQYF
TRBJ1-3	TRBV15	NA	NA	TGTGCCACCAGCAGAGATAAGGGCTCTGGAAACACCATATATTTT	CATSRDKGSGNTIYF
TRBJ2-5	TRBV29-1	NA	NA	TGCAGCGCTCTGGGGGGCATAGGAGAGACCCAGTACTTC	CSALGGIGETQYF
TRBJ1-5	TRBV6-5	NA	TRBD1	TGTGCCAGCAGTTCTACAGGGGTACAGCCCCAGCATTTT	CASSSTGVQPQHF
TRBJ2-7	TRBV7-9	NA	NA	TGTGCCAGCAGCATGGAGAGGGGCTCATACGAGCAGTACTTC	CASSMERGSYEQYF
TRBJ2-1	TRBV7-6	once	NA	TGTGCCAGCAGCCCCCAAACGGGGTGGTTGGGTGAGCAGTTCTTC	CASSPQTGWLGEQFF
TRBJ1-2	TRBV2	NA	NA	TGTGCCAGCAAGTTTGCAGTCAGTGGCTACACCTTC	CASKFAVSGYTF
TRBJ1-1	TRBV7-3	NA	TRBD1	TGTGCCAGCAGCTTACAGGACAGGGGAGAAGCTTTCTTT	CASSLQDRGEAFF
TRBJ2-6	TRBV27	NA	TRBD1	TGTGCCAGCAGTCCACAGGGGGCGCCAGGGGCCAACGTCCTGACTTTC	CASSPQGAPGANVLTF
TRBJ2-2	TRBV5-1	NA	NA	TGCGCCAGCAGCCGGGACCGAAGTACCGGGGAGCTGTTTTTT	CASSRDRSTGELFF
TRBJ2-5	TRBV18	NA	TRBD2	TGTGCCAGCTCACTCCCCGGACTAGCGGGCGGAGAGACCCAGTACTTC	CASSLPGLAGGETQYF
TRBJ1-1	TRBV5-4	NA	NA	TGTGCCAGCAGCTTGGAACCCGGATCGGGGTACACTGAAGCTTTCTTT	CASSLEPGSGYTEAFF
TRBJ1-2	TRBV2	NA	NA	TGTGCCAGCAGTGATCCCGCAGGGGTGAACTATGGCTACACCTTC	CASSDPAGVNYGYTF
TRBJ1-1	TRBV5-1	NA	NA	TGCGCCAGCAGCTCCGGAGGGACATTTGTTGGCACTGAAGCTTTCTTT	CASSSGGTFVGTEAFF
TRBJ2-3	TRBV5-1	NA	TRBD1	TGCGCCAGCAGCTTGGAGGGGAGGACAGGGTCCCAGAGCACAGATACGCAGTATTTT	CASSLEGRTGSQSTDTQYF
TRBJ2-1	TRBV20-1	NA	NA	TGCAGTGCTAGACTACCTGGTGAGCAGTTCTTC	CSARLPGEQFF
TRBJ2-7	TRBV29-1	NA	TRBD1	TGCAGCGCCGGGGACAGTTCCTACGAGCAGTACTTC	CSAGDSSYEQYF
TRBJ2-5	TRBV5-4	NA	NA	TGTGCCAGCAGCTTGGATGGAGAGACCCAGTACTTC	CASSLDGETQYF
TRBJ1-2	TRBV2	few	NA	TGTGCCAGCAGTGAAGGTGTTTCAGCTAACTATGGCTACACCTTC	CASSEGVSANYGYTF
TRBJ2-5	TRBV28	NA	TRBD2	TGTGCCAGCAACCAGGGACTACAAGAGACCCAGTACTTC	CASNQGLQETQYF
TRBJ1-1	TRBV19	NA	TRBD1	TGTGCCAGTAGTATCAGGGGGCCTTTTGGGACTGAAGCTTTCTTT	CASSIRGPFGTEAFF
TRBJ1-1	TRBV27	NA	NA	TGTGCCAGCAGTTTAGAGGGGATAAGATGGACTGAAGCTTTCTTT	CASSLEGIRWTEAFF
TRBJ1-1	TRBV5-1	NA	NA	TGCGCCAGCAGCTTGGGTGGCGGCGACACTGAAGCTTTCTTT	CASSLGGGDTEAFF
TRBJ2-3	TRBV5-1	NA	NA	TGCGCCAGCAGCCAAACTAGCACAGATACGCAGTATTTT	CASSQTSTDTQYF
TRBJ2-1	TRBV7-3	NA	NA	TGTGCCAGCAGCTTAGACGTGCAGCGTGAGCAGTTCTTC	CASSLDVQREQFF
TRBJ2-3	TRBV30	NA	NA	TGTGCCTGGACTCTCGCAGATACGCAGTATTTT	CAWTLADTQYF
TRBJ1-5	TRBV7-2	NA	NA	TGTGCCAGCAGCTTAAACCAGGGGTCTCAGCCCCAGCATTTT	CASSLNQGSQPQHF
TRBJ2-5	TRBV5-1	NA	TRBD2	TGCGCCAGCAGCCCCGGGACTAAGGAGACCCAGTACTTC	CASSPGTKETQYF
TRBJ1-3	TRBV6-5	NA	NA	TGTGCCAGCAGTTACGACCGCTCTGGAAACACCATATATTTT	CASSYDRSGNTIYF
TRBJ2-5	TRBV18	NA	TRBD2	TGTGCCAGCTCACCACAGCGGGGTGACTTCCAAGAGACCCAGTACTTC	CASSPQRGDFQETQYF
TRBJ2-1	TRBV7-9	NA	NA	TGTGCCAGCAGCCCGTTTGGTAATGAGCAGTTCTTC	CASSPFGNEQFF
TRBJ1-1	TRBV5-1	NA	NA	TGCGCCAGCAGCTGGGACCCCCCGGACACTGAAGCTTTCTTT	CASSWDPPDTEAFF